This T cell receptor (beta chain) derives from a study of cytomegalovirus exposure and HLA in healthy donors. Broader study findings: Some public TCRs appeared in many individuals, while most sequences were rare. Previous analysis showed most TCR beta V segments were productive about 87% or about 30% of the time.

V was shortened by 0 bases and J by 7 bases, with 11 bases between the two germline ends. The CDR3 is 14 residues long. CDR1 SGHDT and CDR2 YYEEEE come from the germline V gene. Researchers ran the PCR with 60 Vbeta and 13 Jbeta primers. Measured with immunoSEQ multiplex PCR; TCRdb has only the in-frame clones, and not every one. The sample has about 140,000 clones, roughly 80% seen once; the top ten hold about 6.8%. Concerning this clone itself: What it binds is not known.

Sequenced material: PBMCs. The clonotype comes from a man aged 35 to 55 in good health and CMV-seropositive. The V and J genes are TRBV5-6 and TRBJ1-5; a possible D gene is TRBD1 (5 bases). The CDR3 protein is CASSLGQGGQPQHF. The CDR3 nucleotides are TGTGCCAGCAGCTTGGGGCAGGGCGGCCAGCCCCAGCATTTT.